Below, 28 T cell receptor beta chains from the same sample are listed, as sequenced in a study of blood T cell repertoires in COVID-19. Libraries were prepared by immunoSEQ multiplex PCR; TCRdb keeps only in-frame clonotypes and omits some of them. The table includes about 300,000 clones, 89% detected once. Sequenced sample: PBMCs or T cells enriched from blood (not recorded which). These receptors were taken from a woman in her 50s who had been exposed to COVID-19.

Concerning this clone itself: Other nucleotide sequences in the sample specify the same CDR3. The gene calls are TRBV2 and TRBJ1-2; 7 bases fit TRBD1. There are 13 residues in the CDR3. CDR1 and CDR2 (germline): SNHLY, FYNNEI. The junction had 2 bases not matched to a gene; V was cut back by 5 bases and J by 2 bases. The CDR3 loop reads CASSWDSNYGYTF. As DNA, the CDR3 is TGTGCCAGCAGTTGGGACAGCAACTATGGCTACACCTTC.

There are many counts of this clone. This chain joins TRBV6-2 or TRBV6-3 and TRBJ1-1, with 11 bases identical to TRBD1. This CDR3 region has 14 residues. With 2 bases clipped from V and 5 bases from J, the junction kept 1 base outside the gene matches. Germline lookup yields CDR1 MNHEY and CDR2 SVGEGT. The CDR3 sequence is CASSYGTGGTEAFF. CDR3 coding DNA: TGTGCCAGCAGTTACGGGACAGGGGGAACTGAAGCTTTCTTT.

The rearrangement links TRBV7-8 to TRBJ2-1, with 9 bases lining up with TRBD1. This CDR3 is 15 amino acids long. Germline values: CDR1 SGHVS, CDR2 FQNEAQ. Trimming at V came to 0 bases and at J to 6 bases, leaving 3 bases not matched to a gene. The CDR3 loop reads CASSLARTGVNEQFF. In DNA form, the CDR3 reads TGTGCCAGCAGCTTAGCAAGGACAGGGGTCAATGAGCAGTTCTTC.

In its sample, this clone was seen a few times. The chain has TRBV6-5 and TRBJ1-1; 7 bases are shared with TRBD1. The CDR3 loop spans 13 amino acids. The germline gives CDR1 MNHEY, CDR2 SVGAGI. Trimming removed 8 bases from V and 3 bases from J; junction bases left unmatched: 6. The CDR3 region has the DNA TGTGCCAGCTCCCAGGGGGTTCACACTGAAGCTTTCTTT. Protein: CASSQGVHTEAFF.

The chain recombines TRBV29-1 with TRBJ1-2, with 7 nucleotides matching TRBD1. J lost 4 bases, V lost 6 bases, and 23 bases had no gene match. Per the germline V gene, CDR1 is SQVTM and CDR2 is ANQGSEA. The CDR3 has 18 residues. CDR3 bases: TGCAGCGTGGGAATTGCGTCGGGACAGAATATGCTTGGCTATGGCTACACCTTC. This encodes CSVGIASGQNMLGYGYTF. Combining the CDR3 with reference TRBV29-1 and TRBJ1-2 gives the whole variable domain SAVISQKPSRDICQRGTSLTIQCQVDSQVTMMFWYRQQPGQSLTLIATANQGSEATYESGFVIDKFPISRPNLTFSTLTVSNMSPEDSSIYLCSVGIASGQNMLGYGYTFGSGTRLTVV.

The chain carries TRBV6-6 and TRBJ1-1; D is ambiguous. V was trimmed by 2 bases and J by 7 bases, leaving 11 bases between them. This CDR3 spans 13 amino acids. In germline, CDR1 is MNHNY, CDR2 SVGAGI (reference sequence). The CDR3 DNA reads as TGTGCCAGCAGTTACAACAACGTAAATGAAGCTTTCTTT. It codes for CASSYNNVNEAFF.

CDR3 sequence: CASSLAVGGTYEQYF. The CDR3 nucleotides read TGTGCCAGCAGCTTAGCGGTTGGGGGCACCTACGAGCAGTACTTC. The rearrangement uses TRBV7-9 and TRBJ2-7; a possible D gene is TRBD1 (6 bases). The CDR3 is 15 amino acids. The germline gives CDR1 SEHNR, CDR2 FQNEAQ (reference sequence). V was trimmed by 0 bases and J by 2 bases, leaving 11 bases between them.

This rearrangement joins TRBV3-1 (or the pseudogene TRBV3-2) to TRBJ2-1, with D perhaps matching TRBD1 (6 bases). V was shortened by 0 bases and J by 2 bases, with 8 bases between the two germline ends. From germline, CDR1 is LGHDT and CDR2 YNNKEL (reference sequence). The CDR3 loop spans 15 amino acids. DNA for the CDR3: TGTGCCAGCAGCCAAGACAGGGGTCCCTACAATGAGCAGTTCTTC. Translation gives CASSQDRGPYNEQFF.

The chain combines TRBV2 with TRBJ2-1; 11 bases are a match to TRBD2. From germline, CDR1 is SNHLY and CDR2 FYNNEI. V trimming: 6 bases; J trimming: 0 bases; junction bases outside the gene matches: 1. This CDR3 is built from 15 residues. The DNA for the CDR3 is TGTGCCAGCAGGCTAGCGGGGGGCTCCTACAATGAGCAGTTCTTC. Translating gives CASRLAGGSYNEQFF.

In this sample, this clone turned up once. This sequence joins TRBV7-8 and TRBJ1-5; maybe TRBD1 (6 bases). V lost 5 bases and J 9 bases, leaving 14 bases between the germline ends. The CDR3 covers 13 residues. CDR1 SGHVS and CDR2 FQNEAQ come from the germline V gene. The CDR3 coding sequence is TGTGCCAGCAGCGCAGGGAGGGGGGGGCCCCAGCATTTT. This sequence encodes CASSAGRGGPQHF.

This chain uses TRBV5-1 with TRBJ2-2, with D perhaps matching TRBD1 (6 bases). The V gene lost 0 bases and the J gene lost 4 bases, with 13 bases spanning the gap. Germline assignment: CDR1 SGHRS and CDR2 YFSETQ. This CDR3 has 16 residues. CDR3 amino acids: CASSLGQEIGTGELFF. The CDR3 nucleotides are TGCGCCAGCAGCTTGGGACAGGAGATTGGCACCGGGGAGCTGTTTTTT.

V is TRBV7-2 and J is TRBJ1-2, with a weak D call TRBD1 (5 bases). The CDR3 contains 15 residues. Germline CDR1 is SGHTA and CDR2 is FQGNSA. V lost 5 bases, J lost 4 bases, and 17 bases lay in between. The CDR3 reads CASSPLAGRFYGYTF. Here the CDR3 DNA reads TGTGCCAGCAGCCCCCTGGCGGGGCGGTTCTATGGCTACACCTTC.

The chain recombines TRBV6-5 with TRBJ2-7; 8 positions agree with TRBD1. The CDR3 has 13 residues. Germline values: CDR1 MNHEY, CDR2 SVGAGI. The V gene end was trimmed by 6 bases and the J gene end by 4 bases; junction bases not matched to a gene: 5. The CDR3, as DNA: TGTGCCAGCAGATTGACAGGGGTTTACGAGCAGTACTTC. Amino acid sequence: CASRLTGVYEQYF.

This rearrangement joins TRBV19 to TRBJ1-5; 7 nucleotides match TRBD1. The CDR3 length is 15 residues. The germline gives CDR1 LNHDA, CDR2 SQIVND (reference sequence). Trimming cost V 2 bases and J 0 bases; bases outside gene matches: 1. The CDR3 nucleotides are TGTGCCAGTAGTATAAGGACAGGTAGCAATCAGCCCCAGCATTTT. As protein: CASSIRTGSNQPQHF.

The chain is built from TRBV29-1 and TRBJ1-6, with 9 bases identical to TRBD1. CDR3 size: 15 residues. The ends lost 4 bases at V and 9 bases at J; junction bases unmatched: 10. Germline V lookup: CDR1 SQVTM, CDR2 ANQGSEA. CDR3 sequence: CSVALGTDRGSPLHF. CDR3 nucleotide sequence: TGCAGCGTTGCTTTGGGGACGGACAGGGGTTCACCCCTCCACTTT.

The chain carries TRBV5-1 and TRBJ2-3; D is uncertain. Trimming removed 4 bases at V and 4 bases at J, with 7 bases between. CDR3 size: 12 residues. Germline CDR1 reads SGHRS; CDR2 reads YFSETQ. The CDR3 nucleotides read TGCGCCAGCAGCCTCCGTTCAGATACGCAGTATTTT. Translated, it gives CASSLRSDTQYF.

The chain couples TRBV28 to TRBJ2-3, with TRBD2 matching over 11 bases. Germline V lookup: CDR1 MDHEN, CDR2 SYDVKM. The CDR3 length is 16 residues. J was trimmed by 2 bases and V by 4 bases; bases with no gene match: 5. The CDR3 loop reads CASSSPSGGNTDTQYF. CDR3 DNA sequence: TGTGCCAGCAGTTCCCCTAGCGGGGGGAACACAGATACGCAGTATTTT.

This clone was counted between two and nine times. The rearrangement joins TRBV19 to TRBJ1-2; the match to TRBD1 covers 9 bases. This CDR3 is built from 12 residues. V dropped 8 bases and J dropped 4; count of bases not matched to a gene: 2. Germline V gives CDR1 LNHDA, CDR2 SQIVND (reference sequence). The CDR3 region has the DNA TGTGCCAGTCAGACAGGGGGCTATGGCTACACCTTC. Translating it yields CASQTGGYGYTF.

The J gene is TRBJ2-2, the V gene TRBV28, with no clear D. Per the germline V gene, CDR1 is MDHEN and CDR2 is SYDVKM. There are 12 residues in the CDR3. Between the trimmed V and J ends, which lost 4 bases and 3 bases, there was a span of 3 bases. The CDR3 sequence: CASSSDTGELFF. The CDR3 DNA reads as TGTGCCAGCAGTTCAGACACCGGGGAGCTGTTTTTT.

The chain couples TRBV6-5 to TRBJ2-1, with 9 bases identical to TRBD1. This CDR3 has 15 amino acids. Germline V gives CDR1 MNHEY, CDR2 SVGAGI. The V and J ends lost 4 bases and 6 bases, in that order; junction bases with no gene match: 7. The CDR3 sequence: CASSSNRDRVNEQFF. The CDR3 DNA reads as TGTGCCAGCAGTTCAAACCGGGACAGGGTCAATGAGCAGTTCTTC.

The chain recombines TRBV28 with TRBJ2-2, with D possibly being TRBD2 (6 bases). The germline V and J ends were trimmed by 5 bases and 0 bases, with 13 bases remaining between them. Germline-derived CDR1 and CDR2 are MDHEN and SYDVKM. The CDR3 length is 16 residues. CDR3 sequence reads: CASSPWTKSNTGELFF. CDR3 nucleotides: TGTGCCAGCAGTCCCTGGACTAAATCGAACACCGGGGAGCTGTTTTTT.

The CDR3, as DNA: TGTGCCAGCAGTTTACGTCAGTTTTTCCTCTACGAGCAGTACTTC. Protein sequence: CASSLRQFFLYEQYF. The chain joins TRBV28 to TRBJ2-7, with D uncertain. The germline gives CDR1 MDHEN, CDR2 SYDVKM. The V end was cut by 2 bases, the J end by 3 bases, with 14 bases between. The CDR3 consists of 15 residues. Together with reference TRBV28 and TRBJ2-7, the CDR3 gives the full variable domain: DVKVTQSSRYLVKRTGEKVFLECVQDMDHENMFWYRQDPGLGLRLIYFSYDVKMKEKGDIPEGYSVSREKKERFSLILESASTNQTSMYLCASSLRQFFLYEQYFGPGTRLTVT.

This chain joins TRBV6-5 and TRBJ1-1; no clear D gene. Trimming took off 7 bases at V and 4 bases at J, with 19 bases between the two ends. This CDR3 region has 15 residues. The germline V gene has CDR1 MNHEY and CDR2 SVGAGI. CDR3 in DNA: TGTGCCAGCACCATTACTCGCCAGGCCCCCACTGAAGCTTTCTTT. It specifies CASTITRQAPTEAFF.

This clone was recorded only once. The rearrangement uses TRBV5-4 and TRBJ2-2; maybe TRBD2 (5 bases). V was clipped by 3 bases and J by 0 bases, with 15 bases between them. This CDR3 is 17 amino acids long. Germline V gene lookup returns CDR1 SGHNT and CDR2 YYREEE (reference sequence). CDR3 sequence: CASSSRAYFSNTGELFF. The CDR3 nucleotides are TGTGCCAGCAGCTCGCGGGCTTACTTCTCGAACACCGGGGAGCTGTTTTTT.

J is TRBJ2-1 and V is TRBV7-9; 10 nucleotides line up with TRBD2. This CDR3 is built from 14 residues. Germline values: CDR1 SEHNR, CDR2 FQNEAQ (reference sequence). After removal of 3 bases from V and 4 bases from J, the junction contained 0 bases not matched to a gene. CDR3 protein: CASSFSGGYNEQFF. The CDR3, as DNA: TGTGCCAGCAGCTTTAGCGGGGGGTACAATGAGCAGTTCTTC.

This chain links TRBV4-1 with TRBJ2-5, with D tentatively TRBD1 (6 bases). The CDR3 has 13 amino acids. V shed 4 bases and J shed 3 bases, with 9 bases lying between them. The V gene's germline CDR1 is MGHRA and CDR2 YSYEKL. CDR3 sequence: CASSPRQEETQYF. The CDR3 DNA follows: TGCGCCAGCAGCCCCCGACAGGAAGAGACCCAGTACTTC.

The rearrangement uses TRBV11-2 and TRBJ2-3; D is possibly TRBD1 (6 bases). Germline values: CDR1 SGHAT, CDR2 FQNNGV. There are 16 residues in the CDR3. V lost 5 bases and J 2 bases, leaving 17 bases between the germline ends. CDR3 residues: CASSARLRTDTDTQYF. The CDR3 nucleotides read TGTGCCAGCAGCGCCCGCCTTCGGACAGACACAGATACGCAGTATTTT.

This chain links TRBV4-1 with TRBJ1-6; D is unresolved. Germline V gene data show CDR1 as MGHRA and CDR2 as YSYEKL. CDR3 size: 14 residues. V lost 6 bases and J 6 bases, leaving 12 bases between the germline ends. The CDR3 is CASRVGGFNSPLHF. For the CDR3, the DNA is TGCGCCAGCAGAGTAGGAGGGTTTAATTCACCCCTCCACTTT.